In its sample, the clone carrying this TCR beta chain was seen a few times. Through a sample-barcoded 5' primer and a J-beta primer mix, a second PCR was run for 7 to 11 cycles. TCRdb recomputed calls from the 5' RACE reads with MiXCR, one row per CDR3 protein. The repertoire holds around 710,000 distinct CDR3 sequences, with roughly 43% as singletons. The CDR3 spans 15 residues. The V end was cut by 3 bases, the J end by 1 base, with 14 bases between. CDR1 SGDLS and CDR2 YYNGEE come from the germline V gene. This specimen comes from a study of blood T cells in healthy people across ages. This sequence was found in a woman aged 55-75 years in good health. This chain links TRBV9 with TRBJ2-7, with a weak D call TRBD2 (6 bases). Sequenced input: blood. The CDR3 DNA follows: TGTGCCAGCAGCGCACACGGGGGAGTGTCCTACGAGCAGTACTTC. Translating gives CASSAHGGVSYEQYF.